This T cell receptor (beta chain) was obtained from a study of cytomegalovirus exposure and HLA in healthy donors. Study-wide context: Of the donors genotyped, approximately 430 in all, about 76% fell in the Caucasian-associated ancestry cluster.

The CDR3 is made up of 16 amino acids. The V and J ends lost 5 bases and 3 bases respectively, with 19 bases between them. Germline CDR1 and CDR2: MDHEN and SYDVKM. 13 Jbeta primers and 60 Vbeta primers were used for the PCR. Assay: immunoSEQ multiplex PCR; the TCRdb copy retains only in-frame clones and omits some. The sample holds about 200,000 clones, approximately 80% seen once. This cohort consisted of healthy bone marrow donors. Comment on this clone: Its target is not known. Distinct nucleotide sequences in the sample also encode this CDR3.

General study results and limits: Sequencing had likely introduced a cluster of highly shared sequence variants as an artifact. Among the most significant clusters, several appeared linked to common viral pathogens in a later analysis.

The sequence came from a man under 40 in good health and CMV-seronegative. The chain is built from TRBV28 and TRBJ1-2; no clear D. The sequenced material came from PBMCs. CDR3 region: CASSLLALQKDYGYTF. In nucleotides, the CDR3 is TGTGCCAGCAGTCTATTGGCCCTTCAGAAAGACTATGGCTACACCTTC.